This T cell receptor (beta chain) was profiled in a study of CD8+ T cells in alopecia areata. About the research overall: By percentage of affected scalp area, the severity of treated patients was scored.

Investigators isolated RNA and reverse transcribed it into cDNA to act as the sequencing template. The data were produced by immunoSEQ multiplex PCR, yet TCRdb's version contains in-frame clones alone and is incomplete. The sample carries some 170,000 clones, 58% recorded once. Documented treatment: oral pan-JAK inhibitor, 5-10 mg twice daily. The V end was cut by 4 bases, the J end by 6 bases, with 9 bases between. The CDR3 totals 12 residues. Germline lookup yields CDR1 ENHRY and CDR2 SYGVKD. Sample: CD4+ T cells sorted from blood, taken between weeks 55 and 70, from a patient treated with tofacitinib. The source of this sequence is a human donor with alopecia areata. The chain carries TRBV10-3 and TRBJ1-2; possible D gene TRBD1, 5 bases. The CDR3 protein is CAISGGLDGYTF. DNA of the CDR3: TGTGCCATCAGTGGGGGACTGGATGGCTACACCTTC.